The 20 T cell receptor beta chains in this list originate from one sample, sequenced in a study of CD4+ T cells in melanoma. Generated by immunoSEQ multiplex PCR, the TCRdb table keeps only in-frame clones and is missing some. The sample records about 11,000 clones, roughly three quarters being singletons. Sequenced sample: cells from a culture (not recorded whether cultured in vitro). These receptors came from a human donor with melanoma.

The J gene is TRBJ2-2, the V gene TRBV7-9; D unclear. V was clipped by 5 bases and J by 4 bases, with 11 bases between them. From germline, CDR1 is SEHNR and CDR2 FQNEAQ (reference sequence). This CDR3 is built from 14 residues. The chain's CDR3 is CASSLGLSTGELFF. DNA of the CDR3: TGTGCCAGCAGCCTAGGGCTTAGCACCGGGGAGCTGTTTTTT.

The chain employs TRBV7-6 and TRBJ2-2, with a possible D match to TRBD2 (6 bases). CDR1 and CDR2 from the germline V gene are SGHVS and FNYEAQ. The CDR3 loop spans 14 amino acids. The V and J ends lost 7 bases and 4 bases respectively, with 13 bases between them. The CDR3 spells CASIPGSLTGELFF. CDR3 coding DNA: TGTGCCAGCATCCCCGGGAGCCTCACCGGGGAGCTGTTTTTT.

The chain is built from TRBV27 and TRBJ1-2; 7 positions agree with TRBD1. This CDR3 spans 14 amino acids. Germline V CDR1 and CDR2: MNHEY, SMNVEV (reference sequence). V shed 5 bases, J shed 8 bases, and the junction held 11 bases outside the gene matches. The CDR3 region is CASSREGQMPGYTF. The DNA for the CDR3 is TGTGCCAGCAGTCGAGAGGGACAGATGCCGGGCTACACCTTC.

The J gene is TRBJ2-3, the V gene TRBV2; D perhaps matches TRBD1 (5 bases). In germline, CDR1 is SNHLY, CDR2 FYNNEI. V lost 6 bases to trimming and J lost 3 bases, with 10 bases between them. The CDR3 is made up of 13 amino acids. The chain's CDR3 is CASSPTVTDTQYF. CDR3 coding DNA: TGTGCCAGCAGCCCGACAGTAACAGATACGCAGTATTTT.

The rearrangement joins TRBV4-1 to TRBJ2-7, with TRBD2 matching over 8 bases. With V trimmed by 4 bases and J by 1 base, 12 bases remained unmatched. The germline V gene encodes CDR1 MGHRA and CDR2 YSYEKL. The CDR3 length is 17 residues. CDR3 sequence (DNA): TGCGCCAGCAGCCTCGGCGCGGGACTAGTAATGTCCTACGAGCAGTACTTC. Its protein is CASSLGAGLVMSYEQYF.

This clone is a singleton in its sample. The CDR3 here is CATSRDSSNGAQRYNEQFF. In DNA form, the CDR3 reads TGTGCCACCAGCAGAGACTCCTCAAATGGGGCCCAACGATACAATGAGCAGTTCTTC. V is TRBV15 and J is TRBJ2-1; D possibly corresponds to TRBD1 (5 bases). V lost 0 bases and J lost 4, with 22 bases in between. Germline V gene sequence: CDR1 LNHNV, CDR2 YYDKDF (reference sequence). The CDR3 is made up of 19 amino acids.

The DNA of the CDR3 is TGTGCCAGCAGCCGGACAGAAAACTCCTACGAGCAGTACTTC. It specifies CASSRTENSYEQYF. This chain uses TRBV2 with TRBJ2-7; tentative D call: TRBD1 (6 bases). V was pared by 6 bases and J by 0 bases, with 12 bases between. This CDR3 has 14 residues. Germline V lookup: CDR1 SNHLY, CDR2 FYNNEI.

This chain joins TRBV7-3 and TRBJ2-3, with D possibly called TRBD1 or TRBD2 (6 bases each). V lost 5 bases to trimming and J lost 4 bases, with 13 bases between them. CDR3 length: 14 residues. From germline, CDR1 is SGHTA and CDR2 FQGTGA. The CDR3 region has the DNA TGTGCCAGCAGCCCCAACGGGGGCGCAGATACGCAGTATTTT. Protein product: CASSPNGGADTQYF.

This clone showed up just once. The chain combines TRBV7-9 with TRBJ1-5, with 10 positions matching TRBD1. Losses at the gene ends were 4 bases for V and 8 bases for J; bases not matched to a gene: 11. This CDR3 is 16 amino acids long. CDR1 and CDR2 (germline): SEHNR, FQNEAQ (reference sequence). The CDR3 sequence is CASSSHAGTGDKPQHF. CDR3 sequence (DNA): TGTGCCAGCAGCTCCCATGCCGGGACAGGGGATAAGCCCCAGCATTTT.

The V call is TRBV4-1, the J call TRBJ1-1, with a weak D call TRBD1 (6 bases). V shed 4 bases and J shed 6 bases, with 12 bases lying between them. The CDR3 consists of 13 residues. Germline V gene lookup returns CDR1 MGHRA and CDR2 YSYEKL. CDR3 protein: CASSRTAYAEAFF. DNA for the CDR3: TGCGCCAGCAGCCGGACAGCCTACGCTGAAGCTTTCTTT.

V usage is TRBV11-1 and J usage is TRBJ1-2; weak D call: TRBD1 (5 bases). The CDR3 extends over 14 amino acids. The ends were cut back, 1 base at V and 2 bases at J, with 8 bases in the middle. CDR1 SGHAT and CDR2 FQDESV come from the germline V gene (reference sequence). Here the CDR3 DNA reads TGTGCCAGCAGCTTAGAAACAGGCAACTATGGCTACACCTTC. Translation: CASSLETGNYGYTF.

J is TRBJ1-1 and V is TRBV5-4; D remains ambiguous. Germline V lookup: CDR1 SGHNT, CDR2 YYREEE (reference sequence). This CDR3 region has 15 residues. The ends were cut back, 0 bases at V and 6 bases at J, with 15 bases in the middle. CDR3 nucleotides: TGTGCCAGCAGCTTGGGGTCGAGGGTAGAGGCTGAAGCTTTCTTT. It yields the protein CASSLGSRVEAEAFF. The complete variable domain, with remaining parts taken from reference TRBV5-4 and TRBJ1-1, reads ETGVTQSPTHLIKTRGQQVTLRCSSQSGHNTVSWYQQALGQGPQFIFQYYREEENGRGNFPPRFSGLQFPNYSSELNVNALELDDSALYLCASSLGSRVEAEAFFGQGTRLTVV.

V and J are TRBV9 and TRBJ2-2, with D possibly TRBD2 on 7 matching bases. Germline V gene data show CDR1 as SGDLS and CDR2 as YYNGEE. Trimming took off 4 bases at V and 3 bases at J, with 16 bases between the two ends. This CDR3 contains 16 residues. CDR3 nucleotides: TGTGCCAGCAGCCTAGAGGGGGGGAGCGACACCGGGGAGCTGTTTTTT. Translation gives CASSLEGGSDTGELFF.

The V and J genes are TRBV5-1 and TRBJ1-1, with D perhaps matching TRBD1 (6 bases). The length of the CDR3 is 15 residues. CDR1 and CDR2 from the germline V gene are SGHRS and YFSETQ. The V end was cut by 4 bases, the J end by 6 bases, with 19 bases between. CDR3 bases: TGCGCCAGCAGCGCACAGGGACTTCAGTCCCCTGAAGCTTTCTTT. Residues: CASSAQGLQSPEAFF.

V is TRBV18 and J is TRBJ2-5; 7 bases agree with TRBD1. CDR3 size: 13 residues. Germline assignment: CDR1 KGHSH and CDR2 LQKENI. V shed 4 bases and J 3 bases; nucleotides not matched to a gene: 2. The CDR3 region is CASSRGQEETQYF. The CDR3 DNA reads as TGTGCCAGCTCACGCGGACAGGAAGAGACCCAGTACTTC. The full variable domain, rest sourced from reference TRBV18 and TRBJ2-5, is NAGVMQNPRHLVRRRGQEARLRCSPMKGHSHVYWYRQLPEEGLKFMVYLQKENIIDESGMPKERFSAEFPKEGPSILRIQQVVRGDSAAYFCASSRGQEETQYFGPGTRLLVL.

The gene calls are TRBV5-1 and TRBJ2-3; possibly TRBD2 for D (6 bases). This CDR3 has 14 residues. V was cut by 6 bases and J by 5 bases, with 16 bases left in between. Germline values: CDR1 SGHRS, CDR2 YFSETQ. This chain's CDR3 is CASNMEGSGDTQYF. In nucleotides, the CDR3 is TGCGCCAGCAACATGGAGGGTTCGGGAGATACGCAGTATTTT.

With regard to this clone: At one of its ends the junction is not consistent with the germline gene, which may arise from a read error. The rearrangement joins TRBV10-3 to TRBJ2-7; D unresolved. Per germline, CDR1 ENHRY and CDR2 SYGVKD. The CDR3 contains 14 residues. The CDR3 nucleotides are TGTGCCAGCAGTCAAAAGACGGTCCCCTACGAGCAGTACTTC. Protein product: CASSQKTVPYEQYF.

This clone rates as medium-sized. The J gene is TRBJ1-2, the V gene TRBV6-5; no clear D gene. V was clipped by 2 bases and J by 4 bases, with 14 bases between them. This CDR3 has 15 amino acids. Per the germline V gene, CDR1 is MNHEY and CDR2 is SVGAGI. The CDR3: CASSYGAGGFYGYTF. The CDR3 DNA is TGTGCCAGCAGTTACGGCGCAGGCGGATTCTATGGCTACACCTTC.

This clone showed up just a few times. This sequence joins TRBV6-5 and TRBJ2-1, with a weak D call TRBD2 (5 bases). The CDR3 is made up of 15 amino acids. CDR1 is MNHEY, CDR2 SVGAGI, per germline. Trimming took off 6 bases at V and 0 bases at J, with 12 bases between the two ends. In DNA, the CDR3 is TGTGCCAGCAGCATCCAGCGGAGCTCCTACAATGAGCAGTTCTTC. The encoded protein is CASSIQRSSYNEQFF.

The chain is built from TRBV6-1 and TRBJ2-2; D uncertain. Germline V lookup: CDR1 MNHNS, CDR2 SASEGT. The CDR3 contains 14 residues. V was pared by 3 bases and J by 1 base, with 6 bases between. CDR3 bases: TGTGCCAGCAGTGACTATTTGAACACCGGGGAGCTGTTTTTT. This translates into CASSDYLNTGELFF.